The 8 T cell receptor beta chains in this list originate from one sample, sequenced in a study of cytomegalovirus exposure and HLA in healthy donors. The PCR ran on 60 Vbeta and 13 Jbeta primers. Some clones are missing from TCRdb's copy, which holds only in-frame ones; the method was immunoSEQ multiplex PCR. The sample consists of 90,000 to 140,000 clones, about three quarters of them appearing once. Specimen: PBMCs. These TCRs come from a woman in her forties in good health and CMV-seropositive.

V gene TRBV10-3 combines with J gene TRBJ2-1; 9 bases are shared with TRBD2. Germline CDR1 and CDR2: ENHRY and SYGVKD. This CDR3 region has 16 residues. Trimming removed 11 bases from V and 2 bases from J; junction bases left unmatched: 13. The CDR3 sequence: CAATNSGRETYNEQFF. In DNA, the CDR3 is TGTGCCGCCACAAATAGCGGGAGAGAGACCTACAATGAGCAGTTCTTC.

The V gene is TRBV7-3, the J gene TRBJ2-3, with a weak D call TRBD1 (5 bases). The CDR3 length is 14 residues. With 4 bases removed from V and 0 bases from J, the gap between germline ends came to 8 bases. Germline V lookup: CDR1 SGHTA, CDR2 FQGTGA. The CDR3 reads CASSSRGSTDTQYF. The DNA for the CDR3 is TGTGCCAGCAGCTCTAGGGGTAGCACAGATACGCAGTATTTT. The full variable domain, rest sourced from reference TRBV7-3 and TRBJ2-3, is GAGVSQTPSNKVTEKGKYVELRCDPISGHTALYWYRQSLGQGPEFLIYFQGTGAADDSGLPNDRFFAVRPEGSVSTLKIQRTERGDSAVYLCASSSRGSTDTQYFGPGTRLTVL.

The rearrangement links TRBV4-3 to TRBJ1-2; possibly TRBD1 for D (5 bases). Germline loops: CDR1 LGHNA, CDR2 YSLEER. V dropped 0 bases and J dropped 8 bases, with 16 bases sitting between them. The CDR3 runs to 15 residues. DNA of the CDR3: TGCGCCAGCAGCCAAGATAGGGCAGCAGGGAAGGGCTACACCTTC. Its translation is CASSQDRAAGKGYTF.

The rearrangement joins TRBV7-2 to TRBJ2-3, with TRBD2 identical over 9 bases. Germline trimming cut 5 bases from V and 1 base from J; bases unmatched to any gene: 4. From germline, CDR1 is SGHTA and CDR2 FQGNSA. This CDR3 has 15 residues. The CDR3: CASSPSGTRTDTQYF. The DNA for the CDR3 is TGTGCCAGCAGCCCTAGCGGGACCCGCACAGATACGCAGTATTTT.

V and J are TRBV6-4 and TRBJ2-7; maybe TRBD2 (6 bases). V lost 0 bases to trimming and J lost 0 bases, with 9 bases between them. The CDR3 covers 15 residues. Germline V gene lookup returns CDR1 MRHNA and CDR2 SNTAGT. The CDR3 protein is CASSDSAGSSYEQYF. The DNA for the CDR3 is TGTGCCAGCAGTGACTCCGCGGGGAGCTCCTACGAGCAGTACTTC.

This clone has a handful of counts. The V call is TRBV4-1, the J call TRBJ1-4; perhaps TRBD1 as D (5 bases). The CDR3 has 15 amino acids. The V gene lost 6 bases and the J gene lost 8 bases, with 19 bases spanning the gap. CDR1 MGHRA and CDR2 YSYEKL come from the germline V gene. Here the CDR3 reads CASRRGGSPGEKLFF. The CDR3 DNA reads TGCGCCAGCAGAAGGGGAGGCAGCCCTGGGGAAAAACTGTTTTTT.

The table lists this clone with a few counts. The chain couples TRBV7-9 to TRBJ1-2; 7 nucleotides line up with TRBD1. The J segment lost 2 bases and the V segment lost 2 bases, leaving 5 bases of the junction unmatched. Looked up from germline, CDR1 is SEHNR and CDR2 is FQNEAQ (reference sequence). The CDR3 contains 15 residues. The CDR3 loop reads CASSLMGQRNYGYTF. The CDR3 region has the DNA TGTGCCAGCAGCTTAATGGGACAGAGGAACTATGGCTACACCTTC.

The V gene is TRBV28, the J gene TRBJ1-5; TRBD1 might be the D (5 bases). This CDR3 has 18 amino acids. The V end lost 5 bases, the J end lost 0 bases, and 20 bases lay between the germline ends. Looked up from germline, CDR1 is MDHEN and CDR2 is SYDVKM. CDR3 in amino acids: CASSHYYDSHYSNQPQHF. CDR3 sequence (DNA): TGTGCCAGCAGTCACTACTACGACAGTCACTATAGCAATCAGCCCCAGCATTTT.